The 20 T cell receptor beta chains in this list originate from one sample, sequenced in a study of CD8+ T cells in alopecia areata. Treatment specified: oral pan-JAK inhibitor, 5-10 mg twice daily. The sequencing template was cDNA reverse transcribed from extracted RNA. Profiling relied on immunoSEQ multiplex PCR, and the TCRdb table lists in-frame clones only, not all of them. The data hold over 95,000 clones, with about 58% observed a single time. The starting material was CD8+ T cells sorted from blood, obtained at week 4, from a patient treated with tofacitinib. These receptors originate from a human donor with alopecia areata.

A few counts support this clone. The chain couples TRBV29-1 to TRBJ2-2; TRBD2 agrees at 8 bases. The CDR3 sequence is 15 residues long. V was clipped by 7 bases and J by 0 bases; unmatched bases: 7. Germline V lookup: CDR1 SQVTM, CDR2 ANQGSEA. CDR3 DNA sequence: TGCAGCGCCGTCAGGCGGGGGGCGAACACCGGGGAGCTGTTTTTT. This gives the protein CSAVRRGANTGELFF.

CDR3 nucleotides: TGTGCCAGCAGCCCAAAGGGGGCTGGCGGCTCCTACGAGCAGTACTTC. This gives the protein CASSPKGAGGSYEQYF. The chain uses TRBV7-9 and TRBJ2-7, with 7 bases matching TRBD1. V lost 5 bases and J lost 0; bases outside the gene matches: 10. CDR1 SEHNR and CDR2 FQNEAQ come from the germline V gene (reference sequence). The CDR3 runs 16 residues.

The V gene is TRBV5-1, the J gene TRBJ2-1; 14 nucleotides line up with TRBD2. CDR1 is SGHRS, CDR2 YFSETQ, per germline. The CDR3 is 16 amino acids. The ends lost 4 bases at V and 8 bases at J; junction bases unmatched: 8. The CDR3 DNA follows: TGCGCCAGCAGCGTCTACGGGACTAGCGGGGGCTATGAGCAGTTCTTC. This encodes CASSVYGTSGGYEQFF.

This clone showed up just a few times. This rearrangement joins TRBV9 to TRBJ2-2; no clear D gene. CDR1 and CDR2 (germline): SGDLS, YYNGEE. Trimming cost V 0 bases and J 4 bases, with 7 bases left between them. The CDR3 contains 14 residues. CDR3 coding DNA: TGTGCCAGCAGCGTAGCGGGTCGCACCGGGGAGCTGTTTTTT. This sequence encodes CASSVAGRTGELFF.

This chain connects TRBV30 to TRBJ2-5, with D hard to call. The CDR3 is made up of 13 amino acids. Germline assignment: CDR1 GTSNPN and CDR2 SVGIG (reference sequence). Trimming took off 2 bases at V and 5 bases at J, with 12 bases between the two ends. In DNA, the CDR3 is TGTGCCTGGAGTCCGCAGAGGTGGGAGACCCAGTACTTC. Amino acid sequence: CAWSPQRWETQYF.

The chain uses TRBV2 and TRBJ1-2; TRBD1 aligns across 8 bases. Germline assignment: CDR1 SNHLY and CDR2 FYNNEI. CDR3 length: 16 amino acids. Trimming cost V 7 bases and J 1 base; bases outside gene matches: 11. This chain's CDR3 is CASTSEWTGYNYGYTF. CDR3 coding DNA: TGTGCCAGCACCAGTGAATGGACAGGGTATAACTATGGCTACACCTTC.

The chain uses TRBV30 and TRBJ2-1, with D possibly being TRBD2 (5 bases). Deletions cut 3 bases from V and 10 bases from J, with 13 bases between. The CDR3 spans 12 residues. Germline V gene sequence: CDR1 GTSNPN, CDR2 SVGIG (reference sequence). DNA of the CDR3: TGTGCCTGGAGACGGCGGGTTCCCGAGCAGTTCTTC. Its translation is CAWRRRVPEQFF.

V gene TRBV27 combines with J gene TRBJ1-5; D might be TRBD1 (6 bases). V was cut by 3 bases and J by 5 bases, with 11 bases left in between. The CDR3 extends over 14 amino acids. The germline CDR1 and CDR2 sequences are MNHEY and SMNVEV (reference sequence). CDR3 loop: CASSFDRLHQPQHF. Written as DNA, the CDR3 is TGTGCCAGCAGTTTCGACAGGCTCCATCAGCCCCAGCATTTT.

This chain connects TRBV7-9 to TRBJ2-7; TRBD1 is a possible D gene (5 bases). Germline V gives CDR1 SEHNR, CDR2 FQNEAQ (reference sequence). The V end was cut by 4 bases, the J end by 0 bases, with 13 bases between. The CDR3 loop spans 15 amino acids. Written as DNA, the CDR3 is TGTGCCAGCAGCTCATATCGGACACCCTCCTACGAGCAGTACTTC. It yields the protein CASSSYRTPSYEQYF.

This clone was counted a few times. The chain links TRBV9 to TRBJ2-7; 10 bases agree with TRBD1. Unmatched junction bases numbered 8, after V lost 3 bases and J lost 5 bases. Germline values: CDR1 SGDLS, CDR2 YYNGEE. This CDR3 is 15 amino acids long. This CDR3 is CASSDDGTGVDEQYF. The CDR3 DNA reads TGTGCCAGCAGCGACGACGGGACAGGGGTTGACGAGCAGTACTTC.

The CDR3 region is CASSSRGVRNTGELFF. The DNA of the CDR3 is TGTGCCAGCAGTTCCAGGGGGGTCAGGAACACCGGGGAGCTGTTTTTT. The V gene is TRBV28, the J gene TRBJ2-2; the D gene is possibly TRBD1 (7 bases). The CDR3 length is 16 residues. Germline loops: CDR1 MDHEN, CDR2 SYDVKM. The germline V and J ends were trimmed by 4 bases and 1 base, with 13 bases remaining between them.

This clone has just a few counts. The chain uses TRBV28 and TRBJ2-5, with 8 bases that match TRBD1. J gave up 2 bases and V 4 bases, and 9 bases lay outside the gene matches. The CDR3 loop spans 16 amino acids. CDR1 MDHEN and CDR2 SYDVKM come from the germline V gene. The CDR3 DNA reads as TGTGCCAGCAGTTCTCTGGGACAGGACCTGCAAGAGACCCAGTACTTC. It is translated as CASSSLGQDLQETQYF.

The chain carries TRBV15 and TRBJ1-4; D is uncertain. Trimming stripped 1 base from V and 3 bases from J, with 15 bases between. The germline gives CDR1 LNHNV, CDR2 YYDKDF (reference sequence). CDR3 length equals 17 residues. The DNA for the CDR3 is TGTGCCACCAGCAGAGGATTAACGCAGACGGCTAATGAAAAACTGTTTTTT. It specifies CATSRGLTQTANEKLFF.

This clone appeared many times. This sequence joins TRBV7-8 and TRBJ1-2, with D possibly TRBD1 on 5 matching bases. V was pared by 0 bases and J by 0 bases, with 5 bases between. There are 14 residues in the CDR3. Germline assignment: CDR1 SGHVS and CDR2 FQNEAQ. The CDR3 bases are TGTGCCAGCAGCTTAGCGACAGCTAACTATGGCTACACCTTC. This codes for CASSLATANYGYTF. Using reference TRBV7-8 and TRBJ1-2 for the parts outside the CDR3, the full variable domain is GAGVSQSPRYKVAKRGQDVALRCDPISGHVSLFWYQQALGQGPEFLTYFQNEAQLDKSGLPSDRFFAERPEGSVSTLKIQRTQQEDSAVYLCASSLATANYGYTFGSGTRLTVV.

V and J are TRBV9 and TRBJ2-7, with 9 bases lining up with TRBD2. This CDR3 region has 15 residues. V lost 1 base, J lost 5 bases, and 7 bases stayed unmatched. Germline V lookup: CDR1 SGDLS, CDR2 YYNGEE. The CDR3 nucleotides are TGTGCCAGCAGCGTATACGAGCGGGAGGTCCACGAGCAGTACTTC. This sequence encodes CASSVYEREVHEQYF.

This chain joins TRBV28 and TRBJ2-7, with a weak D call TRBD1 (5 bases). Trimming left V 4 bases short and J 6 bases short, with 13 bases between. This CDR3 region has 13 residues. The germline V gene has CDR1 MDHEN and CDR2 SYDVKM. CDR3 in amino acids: CASSWAGNSEQYF. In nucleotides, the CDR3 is TGTGCCAGCAGTTGGGCAGGGAACAGCGAGCAGTACTTC.

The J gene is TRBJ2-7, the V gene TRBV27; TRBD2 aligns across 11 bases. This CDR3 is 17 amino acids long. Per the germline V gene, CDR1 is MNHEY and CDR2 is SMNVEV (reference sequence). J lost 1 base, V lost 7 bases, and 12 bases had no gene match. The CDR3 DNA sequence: TGTGCCAGCACCCCCTGGAGACTAGCGGGAAAGTCCTACGAGCAGTACTTC. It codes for CASTPWRLAGKSYEQYF.

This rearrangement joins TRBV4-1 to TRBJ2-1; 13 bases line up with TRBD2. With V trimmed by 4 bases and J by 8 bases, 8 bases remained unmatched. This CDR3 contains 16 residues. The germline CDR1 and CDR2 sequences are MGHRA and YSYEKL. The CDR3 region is CASSRLTSGGLHEQFF. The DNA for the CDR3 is TGCGCCAGCAGCCGACTGACTAGCGGGGGGCTTCATGAGCAGTTCTTC.

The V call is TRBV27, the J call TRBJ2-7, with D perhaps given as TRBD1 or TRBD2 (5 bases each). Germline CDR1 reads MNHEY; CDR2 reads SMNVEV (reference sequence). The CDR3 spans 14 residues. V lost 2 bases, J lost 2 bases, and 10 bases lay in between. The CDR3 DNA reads TGTGCCAGCAGTTTAGGGACGGGACCCTACGAGCAGTACTTC. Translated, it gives CASSLGTGPYEQYF.

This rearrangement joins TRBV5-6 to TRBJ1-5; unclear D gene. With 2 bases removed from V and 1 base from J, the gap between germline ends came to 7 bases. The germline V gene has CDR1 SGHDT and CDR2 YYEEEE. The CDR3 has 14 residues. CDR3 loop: CASSLGRSNQPQHF. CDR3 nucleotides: TGTGCCAGCAGCTTAGGACGAAGCAATCAGCCCCAGCATTTT.